The T cell receptor (beta chain) under discussion was sequenced for a study of blood T cell repertoires in COVID-19. On the study more broadly: In each case, the material was cDNA or gDNA derived from T cells, B-cell-depleted T cells, or PBMCs.

This CDR3 is 12 amino acids long. Deletions cut 6 bases from V and 8 bases from J, with 13 bases between. The germline V gene encodes CDR1 MDHEN and CDR2 SYDVKM. The authors' processing: Scientists estimated how many nucleated cells there were by amplifying reference gene primers. Sequenced by immunoSEQ multiplex PCR; TCRdb stores in-frame clones only, minus some. V, J and clone size were drawn from that table, and D and trimming were deduced from the DNA. Of 500,000 to 600,000 clones listed, about 88% were seen once; the top ten hold 7.8%. The TCR sequence derives from a woman in her forties or fifties with COVID-19, enrolled during active disease. This chain joins TRBV28 and TRBJ1-2, with D unresolved. The source material was peripheral blood. Here the CDR3 reads CASSSGSEGYTF. In nucleotides, the CDR3 is TGTGCCAGCAGCTCCGGGAGTGAAGGCTACACCTTC.